This T cell receptor (beta chain) was observed in a study of blood T cell repertoires in COVID-19 (dated by TCRdb to about 2020). For the study in its entirety: Collaborator samples came from the United States, Italy and Spain and covered acute and convalescent phases of COVID-19. The prospective study material was composed of cDNA or gDNA derived from T cells, B-cell-depleted T cells, or PBMCs. Deeply sampled blood TCRbeta repertoires from subjects exposed to, actively infected with, or recovered from COVID-19 were included in the dataset. The repertoires were made available in a free public database intended to serve as a resource for research on the immune response to SARS-CoV-2. The samples were drawn from two sources: the first 160 participants of the ongoing ImmuneRACE study, and 950 to 1,500 subjects contributed by 6 global collaborators. Nearly every sample came with metadata listing a de-identified subject ID, COVID-19 status, age in years and sex. HLA class I and class II types, where available, came from metadata supplied by the sample provider rather than from assay-based typing. What the authors observed across the whole study: Clinical and demographic metadata were provided uncurated, with the amount varying by source and participant.

Remarks on this clone: The target of this receptor is not known. Base qualities were left out, and no much larger clone turns up one base away.

TCRbeta CDR3 regions were amplified from genomic DNA using the immunoSEQ Assay, a bias-controlled multiplex PCR. The study's processing was this. Nucleated cell counts per sample were estimated from amplification of reference gene primers within the assay. Sequence reads were collapsed and filtered to measure the absolute abundance of every unique TCRbeta CDR3 rearrangement. For each sample, productive Simpson clonality was calculated as the square root of Simpson's diversity index across productive rearrangements. TCRdb obtained this table from immuneACCESS and retained in-frame rearrangements with V and J assigned. These tables miss some clones; where compared with another copy, unresolved V genes account for less than half of the shortfall, and the remainder is unexplained. V, J and clone size derive from that table, while D and trimming were established from the DNA sequence. The sample table records 200,000 to 250,000 clones; 86% of these occur just once. 12% of the sample is held by the ten biggest clonotypes.

Collaborating institutions collected whole blood in K2EDTA tubes following their own protocols. Collaborator samples were shipped for TCRbeta analysis as frozen whole blood, isolated PBMCs, or DNA extracted from either sample type. Measured from the cysteine to the phenylalanine, the CDR3 is 14 residues long. The kept DNA is CDR3 alone, 42 bases in frame from the first base. Looking up the germline V gene yields CDR1 SGHAT and CDR2 FQNNGV. V loses 1 base, J loses 7 bases, and the germline ends lie 13 bases apart. This TCR was sampled from a man of 80 years or more with acute or convalescent COVID-19. In this chain, TRBV11-2 is recombined with TRBJ1-1, with TRBD1 tentatively as D gene (6 bases match). Material: peripheral blood. CDR3 protein: CASSLVTSQGEAFF. The base sequence is TGTGCCAGCAGCTTAGTGACCTCACAGGGTGAAGCTTTCTTT.